Listed below are T cell receptor beta chains from one sample, sequenced in a study of cytotoxic CD8 clonotypes in ibrutinib-treated CLL. The method was immunoSEQ multiplex PCR; TCRdb's version includes in-frame clones alone and lacks a portion of them. The sample includes about 310,000 clones, about 80% seen only once; the top ten take about 6.7%. Sequences were derived from PBMCs, sampled before ibrutinib treatment. These receptors were obtained from a human donor with chronic lymphocytic leukemia. CDR3s include the opening cysteine and the closing phenylalanine or tryptophan.

v_call: TRBV2; j_call: TRBJ2-1; cdr3_aa: CASSVPQFF
v_call: TRBV30; j_call: TRBJ2-3; cdr3_aa: CAWSRPDTQYF
v_call: TRBV5-3; j_call: TRBJ2-4; cdr3_aa: CARSLTGAGLAKNIQYF
v_call: TRBV10-3; j_call: TRBJ2-7; cdr3_aa: CAILEQGEYEQYF
v_call: TRBV6-5; j_call: TRBJ1-2; cdr3_aa: CASSYSRQGTYGYTF
v_call: TRBV5-4; j_call: TRBJ2-2; cdr3_aa: CASSLVVDGELFF
v_call: TRBV21-1; j_call: TRBJ1-2; cdr3_aa: CASSSRDRGFGYGYTF
v_call: TRBV5-1; j_call: TRBJ2-5; cdr3_aa: CASSLEPLETQYF
v_call: TRBV28; j_call: TRBJ2-7; cdr3_aa: CAISQGIYEQYF
v_call: TRBV15; j_call: TRBJ1-2; cdr3_aa: CATSSSGSNYGYTF
v_call: TRBV2; j_call: TRBJ2-7; cdr3_aa: CASSLDRFDEQYF
v_call: TRBV11-2; j_call: TRBJ2-7; cdr3_aa: CASSFGLISNEQYF